The TCR beta chain described here comes from a study of blood T cell repertoires in COVID-19. There are 17 residues in the CDR3. The germline V and J ends were trimmed by 4 bases and 0 bases, with 16 bases remaining between them. As handled by the study authors: Amplification with reference gene primers provided the estimates of nucleated cell counts. The protocol was immunoSEQ multiplex PCR, while the TCRdb copy is restricted to in-frame clones and leaves out a portion. Clonal size and the V and J genes are those of that table, whereas D and trimming came from the DNA. The sample has over 250,000 clones; around 82% are singletons.

The chain combines TRBV23-1 with TRBJ1-5; D is uncertain. TRBV23-1 is an open reading frame whose function is uncertain. Sequencing used peripheral blood. The sequence was collected from a woman aged 50 to 60 who had recovered from COVID-19. CDR3 region: CASSPRIGANSNQPQHF. The CDR3 DNA sequence: TGCGCCAGCAGTCCACGAATCGGAGCAAATAGCAATCAGCCCCAGCATTTT.